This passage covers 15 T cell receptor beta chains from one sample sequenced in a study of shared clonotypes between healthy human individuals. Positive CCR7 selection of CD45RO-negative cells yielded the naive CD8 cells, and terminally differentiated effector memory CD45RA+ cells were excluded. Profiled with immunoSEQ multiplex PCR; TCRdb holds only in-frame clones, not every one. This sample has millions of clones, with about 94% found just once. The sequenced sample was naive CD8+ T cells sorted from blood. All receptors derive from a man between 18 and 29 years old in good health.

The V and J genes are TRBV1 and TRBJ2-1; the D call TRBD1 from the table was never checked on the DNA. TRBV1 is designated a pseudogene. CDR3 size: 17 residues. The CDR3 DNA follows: TGCACCAGCAGCCATCGTCGAGGACAGCGCTCCTACAATGAGCAGTTCTTC. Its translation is CTSSHRRGQRSYNEQFF.

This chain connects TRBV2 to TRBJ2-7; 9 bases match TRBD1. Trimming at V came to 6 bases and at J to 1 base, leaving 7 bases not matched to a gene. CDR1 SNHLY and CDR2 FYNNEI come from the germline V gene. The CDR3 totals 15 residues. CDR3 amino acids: CASRSPGTGSYEQYF. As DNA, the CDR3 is TGTGCCAGCAGGTCTCCCGGGACAGGGTCCTACGAGCAGTACTTC.

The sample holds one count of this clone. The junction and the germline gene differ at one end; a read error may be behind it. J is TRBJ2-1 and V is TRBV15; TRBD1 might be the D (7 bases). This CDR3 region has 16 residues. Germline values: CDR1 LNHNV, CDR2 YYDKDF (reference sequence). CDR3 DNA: TGTGCCACCAGCGGAGAGGGGGCCCGAGCGGGCAATGAGCAGTTCTTC. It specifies CATSGEGARAGNEQFF.

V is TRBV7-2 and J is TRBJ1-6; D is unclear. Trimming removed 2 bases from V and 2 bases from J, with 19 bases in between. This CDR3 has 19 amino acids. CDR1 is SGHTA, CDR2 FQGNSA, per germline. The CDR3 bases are TGTGCCAGCAGCTTAATCGTGTTTCAGGCGGACCCCTATAATTCACCCCTCCACTTT. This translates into CASSLIVFQADPYNSPLHF.

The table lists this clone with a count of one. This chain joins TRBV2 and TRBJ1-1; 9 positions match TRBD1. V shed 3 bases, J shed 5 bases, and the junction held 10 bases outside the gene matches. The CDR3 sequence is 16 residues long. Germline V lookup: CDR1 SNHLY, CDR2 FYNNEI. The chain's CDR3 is CASSDTTGGAKTEAFF. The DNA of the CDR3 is TGTGCCAGCAGTGATACTACAGGGGGCGCGAAAACTGAAGCTTTCTTT.

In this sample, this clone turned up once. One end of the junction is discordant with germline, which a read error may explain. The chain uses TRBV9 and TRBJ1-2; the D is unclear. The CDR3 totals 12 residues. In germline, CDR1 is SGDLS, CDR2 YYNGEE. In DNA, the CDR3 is TGTGCCAGCAGCGCCTGGGGAGACCTGTATAGCTTC. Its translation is CASSAWGDLYSF.

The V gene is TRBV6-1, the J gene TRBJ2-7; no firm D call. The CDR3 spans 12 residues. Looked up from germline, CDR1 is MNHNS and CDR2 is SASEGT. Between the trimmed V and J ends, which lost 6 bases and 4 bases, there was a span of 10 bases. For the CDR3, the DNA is TGTGCCAGCAGGGGTTTGGTGTACGAGCAGTACTTC. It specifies CASRGLVYEQYF.

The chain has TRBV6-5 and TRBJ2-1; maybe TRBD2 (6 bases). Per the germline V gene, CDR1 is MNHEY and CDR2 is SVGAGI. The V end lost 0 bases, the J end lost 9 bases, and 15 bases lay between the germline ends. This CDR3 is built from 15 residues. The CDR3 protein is CASSYSKGGRGEQFF. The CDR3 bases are TGTGCCAGCAGTTACTCTAAGGGAGGTCGTGGTGAGCAGTTCTTC.

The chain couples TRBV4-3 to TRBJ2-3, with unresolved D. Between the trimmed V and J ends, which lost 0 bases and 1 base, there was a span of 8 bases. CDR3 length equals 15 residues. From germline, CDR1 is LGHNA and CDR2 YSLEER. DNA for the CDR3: TGCGCCAGCAGCCAAGAAGGGAAACGCACAGATACGCAGTATTTT. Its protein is CASSQEGKRTDTQYF.

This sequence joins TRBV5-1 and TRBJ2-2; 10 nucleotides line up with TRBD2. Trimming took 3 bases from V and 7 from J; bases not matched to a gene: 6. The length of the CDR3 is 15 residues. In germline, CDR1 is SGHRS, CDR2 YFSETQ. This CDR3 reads CASSSTSGEDGELFF. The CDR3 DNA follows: TGCGCCAGCAGCTCTACTAGCGGGGAAGACGGGGAGCTGTTTTTT.

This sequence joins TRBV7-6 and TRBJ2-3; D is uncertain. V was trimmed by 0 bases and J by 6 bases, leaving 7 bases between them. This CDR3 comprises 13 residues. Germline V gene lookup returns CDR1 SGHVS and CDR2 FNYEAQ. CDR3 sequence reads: CASSLAVEDTQYF. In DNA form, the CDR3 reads TGTGCCAGCAGCTTAGCGGTTGAGGATACGCAGTATTTT.

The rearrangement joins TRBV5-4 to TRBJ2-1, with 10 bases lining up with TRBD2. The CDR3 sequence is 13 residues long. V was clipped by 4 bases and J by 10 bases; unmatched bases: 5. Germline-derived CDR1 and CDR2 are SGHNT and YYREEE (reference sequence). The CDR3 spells CASSPLLAGEQFF. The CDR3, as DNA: TGTGCCAGCAGCCCTTTACTAGCGGGGGAGCAGTTCTTC.

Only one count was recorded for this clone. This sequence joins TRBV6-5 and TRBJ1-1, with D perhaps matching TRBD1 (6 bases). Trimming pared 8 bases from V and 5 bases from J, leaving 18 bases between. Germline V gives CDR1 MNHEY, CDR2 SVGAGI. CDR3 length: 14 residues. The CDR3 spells CASQGTSGETEAFF. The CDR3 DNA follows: TGTGCCAGCCAAGGGACCTCAGGGGAAACTGAAGCTTTCTTT.

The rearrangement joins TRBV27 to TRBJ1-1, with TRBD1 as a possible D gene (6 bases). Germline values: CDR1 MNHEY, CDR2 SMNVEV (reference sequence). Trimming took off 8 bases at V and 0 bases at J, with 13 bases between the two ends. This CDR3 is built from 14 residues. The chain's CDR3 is CASGAGDLNTEAFF. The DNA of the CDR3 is TGTGCCAGCGGCGCAGGGGACCTGAACACTGAAGCTTTCTTT.

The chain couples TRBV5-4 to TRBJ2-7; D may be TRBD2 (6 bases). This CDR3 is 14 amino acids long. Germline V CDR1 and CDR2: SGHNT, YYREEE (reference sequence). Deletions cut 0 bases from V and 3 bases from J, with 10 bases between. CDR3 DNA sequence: TGTGCCAGCAGCTTGGATGCGCGGGGCTACGAGCAGTACTTC. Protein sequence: CASSLDARGYEQYF.